These 6 T cell receptor beta chains originate from one sample sequenced in a study of blood T cell repertoires in COVID-19. Produced via immunoSEQ multiplex PCR; TCRdb's table is partial and in-frame only. Of around 200,000 clones listed, 65% to 80% are singletons. Input material: peripheral blood. The receptors derive from a middle-aged man who had recovered from COVID-19.

The rearrangement links TRBV7-2 to TRBJ2-7; 10 nucleotides align to TRBD2. The CDR3 sequence is 16 residues long. Germline V gene lookup returns CDR1 SGHTA and CDR2 FQGNSA. Unmatched junction bases numbered 10, after V lost 5 bases and J lost 3 bases. Here the CDR3 reads CASSPDQLAGHYEQYF. The CDR3 bases are TGTGCCAGCAGCCCGGACCAACTAGCGGGGCACTACGAGCAGTACTTC. Drawing the rest from reference TRBV7-2 and TRBJ2-7, the complete variable domain is GAGVSQSPSNKVTEKGKDVELRCDPISGHTALYWYRQSLGQGLEFLIYFQGNSAPDKSGLPSDRFSAERTGGSVSTLTIQRTQQEDSAVYLCASSPDQLAGHYEQYFGPGTRLTVT.

This clone was counted only a few times. V and J are TRBV19 and TRBJ1-6; 7 nucleotides agree with TRBD1. Germline V lookup: CDR1 LNHDA, CDR2 SQIVND (reference sequence). The V gene end was trimmed by 7 bases and the J gene end by 7 bases; junction bases not matched to a gene: 10. The CDR3 has 15 amino acids. The CDR3 nucleotides read TGTGCCAGTACCCACCGGGACAGAAAGAATTCACCCCTCCACTTT. Translating it yields CASTHRDRKNSPLHF.

This clone was recorded a few times. The V and J genes are TRBV5-4 and TRBJ1-2, with 8 bases lining up with TRBD1. After removal of 0 bases from V and 4 bases from J, the junction contained 5 bases not matched to a gene. Germline assignment: CDR1 SGHNT and CDR2 YYREEE (reference sequence). The CDR3 has 15 residues. The CDR3 bases are TGTGCCAGCAGCTTGGTGACAGGGGCGGCCTATGGCTACACCTTC. It codes for CASSLVTGAAYGYTF.

CDR3 sequence (DNA): TGTGCCAGCTCACGACCGGGACAGGGGGCGCAGTTGTGGTCGAATGAGCAGTTCTTC. This encodes CASSRPGQGAQLWSNEQFF. The chain uses TRBV18 and TRBJ2-1, with TRBD1 identical over 12 bases. The CDR3 has 19 residues. V lost 4 bases and J lost 7; bases outside the gene matches: 17. Germline loops: CDR1 KGHSH, CDR2 LQKENI.

This chain joins TRBV9 and TRBJ1-2, with 8 bases matching TRBD1. CDR1 is SGDLS and CDR2 is YYNGEE in the germline V gene. The V segment lost 5 bases and the J segment 8 bases; nucleotides outside the gene matches: 14. CDR3 length equals 15 residues. The CDR3 loop is CASSPNTGGIGGYTF. CDR3 nucleotide sequence: TGTGCCAGCAGTCCCAACACAGGGGGTATAGGCGGCTACACCTTC. Based on the CDR3 plus reference TRBV9 and TRBJ1-2, the full variable domain is DSGVTQTPKHLITATGQRVTLRCSPRSGDLSVYWYQQSLDQGLQFLIQYYNGEERAKGNILERFSAQQFPDLHSELNLSSLELGDSALYFCASSPNTGGIGGYTFGSGTRLTVV.

The rearrangement uses TRBV9 and TRBJ1-1, with D hard to call. Trimming left V 3 bases short and J 1 base short, with 7 bases between. Per germline, CDR1 SGDLS and CDR2 YYNGEE. This CDR3 is 13 amino acids long. The CDR3 loop is CASSAPWNTEAFF. CDR3 bases: TGTGCCAGCAGCGCTCCTTGGAACACTGAAGCTTTCTTT.